The 5 T cell receptor beta chains presented below share a single source sample, sequenced in a study of long-term antiretroviral therapy in people with HIV. The assay, immunoSEQ v3.0, was run at survey level. Generated by immunoSEQ multiplex PCR, the TCRdb table keeps only in-frame clones and is missing some. The sample shows under 30,000 clones, approximately 83% of them seen only once. The sample here was unsorted PBMCs, taken 0.7 years before starting antiretroviral therapy. The receptors here all came from a man aged 25 to 45 with HIV.

The gene calls are TRBV7-6 and TRBJ2-1; TRBD2 matches 7 bases. CDR3 size: 14 residues. J lost 8 bases, V lost 1 base, and 5 bases had no gene match. CDR1 is SGHVS and CDR2 is FNYEAQ in the germline V gene. The CDR3 loop is CASSLGEGRDEQFF. The CDR3 DNA is TGTGCCAGCAGCTTAGGGGAGGGGAGGGATGAGCAGTTCTTC.

The chain joins TRBV29-1 to TRBJ2-2; D is possibly TRBD2 (5 bases). CDR1 SQVTM and CDR2 ANQGSEA come from the germline V gene. The V and J ends lost 6 bases and 7 bases respectively, with 12 bases between them. This CDR3 is built from 12 residues. The CDR3 nucleotides read TGCAGCGTCGGACTTAGTGTCGGGGAGCTGTTTTTT. It codes for CSVGLSVGELFF.

This clone was picked up a small number of times. Other nucleotide sequences from this sample produce the same CDR3. V and J are TRBV7-6 and TRBJ2-7; D tentatively fits TRBD1 or TRBD2 (5 bases each). The CDR3 extends over 13 amino acids. Trimming removed 4 bases from V and 3 bases from J, with 10 bases in between. Germline CDR1 reads SGHVS; CDR2 reads FNYEAQ. The CDR3 loop reads CASSSGPNYEQYF. DNA of the CDR3: TGTGCCAGCAGCTCGGGACCTAACTACGAGCAGTACTTC.

This clone appeared a few times. The chain uses TRBV4-1 and TRBJ1-1; D may be TRBD1 (6 bases). CDR1 is MGHRA and CDR2 is YSYEKL in the germline V gene. V lost 0 bases to trimming and J lost 4 bases, with 12 bases between them. This CDR3 is 15 amino acids long. The CDR3 here is CASSQDPTGSTEAFF. The CDR3 coding sequence is TGCGCCAGCAGCCAAGATCCCACAGGGAGCACTGAAGCTTTCTTT.

This chain links TRBV2 with TRBJ2-2; D is unclear. Trimming stripped 3 bases from V and 7 bases from J, with 9 bases between. Germline V CDR1 and CDR2: SNHLY, FYNNEI. The CDR3 runs to 13 residues. CDR3 region: CASSDVKVGELFF. The CDR3 nucleotides read TGTGCCAGCAGTGATGTTAAGGTCGGGGAGCTGTTTTTT.